A single sample gave rise to the 24 T cell receptor beta chains below, sequenced in a study of Tregs in tolerant kidney transplant recipients. Data came from immunoSEQ multiplex PCR; TCRdb stores just in-frame clones and leaves some out. The sample has 60,000 to 95,000 clones, more than 95% seen once. Source: CD4+ T cells from blood, taken before the transplant. Every receptor here comes from a human donor who received a combined kidney and bone marrow transplant.

J is TRBJ1-4 and V is TRBV30, with 8 bases identical to TRBD1. Looked up from germline, CDR1 is GTSNPN and CDR2 is SVGIG (reference sequence). The CDR3 covers 13 residues. The junction had 5 bases not matched to a gene; V was cut back by 5 bases and J by 6 bases. CDR3: CAWEGQGYEKLFF. The CDR3 region has the DNA TGTGCCTGGGAAGGACAGGGCTATGAAAAACTGTTTTTT.

This chain joins TRBV4-3 and TRBJ2-5; the D gene is possibly TRBD1 (5 bases). With 5 bases removed from V and 5 bases from J, the gap between germline ends came to 15 bases. Germline CDR1 is LGHNA and CDR2 is YSLEER. The CDR3 runs 14 residues. CDR3 coding DNA: TGCGCCAGCAGCTCCCAGACTTGGGGCGAGACCCAGTACTTC. It is translated as CASSSQTWGETQYF.

The rearrangement links TRBV6-5 to TRBJ1-2; no reliable D call. Per germline, CDR1 MNHEY and CDR2 SVGAGI. The V end was cut by 6 bases, the J end by 5 bases, with 7 bases between. This CDR3 comprises 11 residues. CDR3 sequence reads: CASRRMYGYTF. CDR3 nucleotides: TGTGCCAGCAGGAGGATGTATGGCTACACCTTC.

V gene TRBV7-2 combines with J gene TRBJ2-5; unclear D gene. The germline V gene has CDR1 SGHTA and CDR2 FQGNSA. V lost 4 bases to trimming and J lost 1 base, with 7 bases between them. CDR3 size: 13 residues. DNA of the CDR3: TGTGCCAGCAGCTCCCTGTCCCAAGAGACCCAGTACTTC. Translated, it gives CASSSLSQETQYF.

This sequence joins TRBV5-1 and TRBJ1-3; D gene ambiguous. Germline assignment: CDR1 SGHRS and CDR2 YFSETQ. V lost 6 bases and J lost 0, with 7 bases in between. CDR3 length equals 13 residues. CDR3 sequence (DNA): TGCGCCAGCACCGTAGACTCTGGAAACACCATATATTTT. It yields the protein CASTVDSGNTIYF.

This clone has a single count. The chain employs TRBV4-3 and TRBJ2-1, with 8 bases matching TRBD2. CDR3 length: 16 residues. V lost 0 bases to trimming and J lost 3 bases; unmatched junction nucleotides: 4. In germline, CDR1 is LGHNA, CDR2 YSLEER. CDR3 sequence reads: CASSQEIAGNYNEQFF. DNA of the CDR3: TGCGCCAGCAGCCAAGAGATAGCGGGAAACTACAATGAGCAGTTCTTC.

CDR3 DNA sequence: TGTGCCAGCAGTTACGGACCGGGGTCTGAAGCTTTCTTT. It codes for CASSYGPGSEAFF. V and J are TRBV7-3 and TRBJ1-1; D remains unclear. Germline assignment: CDR1 SGHTA and CDR2 FQGTGA. CDR3 length equals 13 residues. The V end was cut by 6 bases, the J end by 6 bases, with 14 bases between.

J is TRBJ2-2 and V is TRBV7-3; 9 bases line up with TRBD2. The CDR3 contains 15 residues. The J segment lost 4 bases and the V segment lost 2 bases, leaving 2 bases of the junction unmatched. Germline V gene data show CDR1 as SGHTA and CDR2 as FQGTGA. CDR3 amino acids: CASSLGTSTTGELFF. For the CDR3, the DNA is TGTGCCAGCAGCTTAGGGACTAGCACCACCGGGGAGCTGTTTTTT. Full variable domain (missing parts from reference TRBV7-3 and TRBJ2-2): GAGVSQTPSNKVTEKGKYVELRCDPISGHTALYWYRQSLGQGPEFLIYFQGTGAADDSGLPNDRFFAVRPEGSVSTLKIQRTERGDSAVYLCASSLGTSTTGELFFGEGSRLTVL.

In this sample, this clone turned up a few times. The V and J genes are TRBV2 and TRBJ1-2; D is unclear. Germline V gene sequence: CDR1 SNHLY, CDR2 FYNNEI. Trimming removed 6 bases at V and 2 bases at J, with 7 bases between. CDR3 length: 12 amino acids. CDR3 nucleotides: TGTGCCAGCAGGGGCGGGAACTATGGCTACACCTTC. It specifies CASRGGNYGYTF. Complete variable domain (other parts from reference TRBV2 and TRBJ1-2): EPEVTQTPSHQVTQMGQEVILRCVPISNHLYFYWYRQILGQKVEFLVSFYNNEISEKSEIFDDQFSVERPDGSNFTLKIRSTKLEDSAMYFCASRGGNYGYTFGSGTRLTVV.

The chain links TRBV6-1 to TRBJ1-5; D is undetermined. CDR1 MNHNS and CDR2 SASEGT come from the germline V gene. V dropped 5 bases and J dropped 5 bases, with 16 bases sitting between them. CDR3 length: 15 amino acids. CDR3 sequence (DNA): TGTGCCAGCAGTCTGCGGGGTAGGTGGGATCAGCCCCAGCATTTT. This codes for CASSLRGRWDQPQHF.

V and J are TRBV5-1 and TRBJ1-2; D is perhaps TRBD1 (6 bases). Trimming removed 1 base at V and 7 bases at J, with 11 bases between. Germline CDR1 SGHRS, CDR2 YFSETQ. This CDR3 comprises 13 residues. DNA of the CDR3: TGCGCCAGCAGCTTGCCAGGGGAGGGTGGCTACACCTTC. It specifies CASSLPGEGGYTF.

The chain uses TRBV6-5 and TRBJ2-3; no definite D call. Per the germline V gene, CDR1 is MNHEY and CDR2 is SVGAGI. Trimming removed 2 bases from V and 2 bases from J, with 14 bases in between. The CDR3 loop spans 16 amino acids. The CDR3 sequence: CASSYDPASPTDTQYF. For the CDR3, the DNA is TGTGCCAGCAGTTACGATCCAGCGTCCCCCACAGATACGCAGTATTTT.

In this sample, this clone turned up once. J is TRBJ1-1 and V is TRBV7-3, with TRBD1 matching over 7 bases. V was pared by 5 bases and J by 8 bases, with 8 bases of the junction left unmatched. The CDR3 is 13 residues long. Germline V gives CDR1 SGHTA, CDR2 FQGTGA. CDR3 sequence reads: CASSPSPDREAFF. The CDR3 coding sequence is TGTGCCAGCAGCCCCTCCCCGGACAGGGAAGCTTTCTTT.

The chain has TRBV7-3 and TRBJ1-1, with no clear D. The V end lost 4 bases, the J end lost 0 bases, and 9 bases lay between the germline ends. There are 14 residues in the CDR3. The germline gives CDR1 SGHTA, CDR2 FQGTGA. The DNA for the CDR3 is TGTGCCAGCAGCTCGCAGGCCTTGAACACTGAAGCTTTCTTT. Protein: CASSSQALNTEAFF.

The chain combines TRBV7-3 with TRBJ2-2; no firm D call. The CDR3 length is 16 residues. CDR1 SGHTA and CDR2 FQGTGA come from the germline V gene. Between the trimmed V and J ends, which lost 5 bases and 6 bases, there was a span of 19 bases. Here the CDR3 reads CASSPSSTQPPGELFF. CDR3 coding DNA: TGTGCCAGCAGCCCATCCTCGACACAGCCGCCCGGGGAGCTGTTTTTT.

The V gene is TRBV28, the J gene TRBJ2-6; D gene ambiguous. The CDR3 loop spans 15 amino acids. Trimming pared 10 bases from V and 0 bases from J, leaving 13 bases between. Germline CDR1 reads MDHEN; CDR2 reads SYDVKM. CDR3 nucleotides: TGTGCCACCATCAGTCAACCCTCTGGGGCCAACGTCCTGACTTTC. Translated: CATISQPSGANVLTF.

The chain is built from TRBV13 and TRBJ2-7; TRBD2 matches at 10 bases. V was pared by 2 bases and J by 6 bases, with 13 bases of the junction left unmatched. Per the germline V gene, CDR1 is PRHDT and CDR2 is FYEKMQ (reference sequence). The CDR3 sequence is 17 residues long. The CDR3: CASSLKTSGSDMSEQYF. CDR3 DNA: TGTGCCAGCAGCTTAAAGACTAGCGGGTCCGATATGTCCGAGCAGTACTTC.

V and J are TRBV5-1 and TRBJ2-3; D perhaps matches TRBD2 (5 bases). The V end was cut by 4 bases, the J end by 3 bases, with 12 bases between. Germline loops: CDR1 SGHRS, CDR2 YFSETQ. This CDR3 has 14 amino acids. The CDR3 DNA reads TGCGCCAGCAGCATGGACTGGTTAACAGATACGCAGTATTTT. Translation gives CASSMDWLTDTQYF.

The genes are TRBV11-3 and TRBJ2-1; D may be TRBD2 (6 bases). Germline values: CDR1 SGHNT, CDR2 YENEEA. With 5 bases removed from V and 6 bases from J, the gap between germline ends came to 8 bases. The CDR3 runs to 12 residues. In DNA form, the CDR3 reads TGTGCCAGCAGCGTCGGGGGCAATGAGCAGTTCTTC. It encodes CASSVGGNEQFF. Full variable domain (rest looked up from reference TRBV11-3 and TRBJ2-1): EAGVVQSPRYKIIEKKQPVAFWCNPISGHNTLYWYLQNLGQGPELLIRYENEEAVDDSQLPKDRFSAERLKGVDSTLKIQPAELGDSAVYLCASSVGGNEQFFGPGTRLTVL.

This clone was observed a single time. This chain joins TRBV19 and TRBJ2-1; D not certain. CDR1 LNHDA and CDR2 SQIVND come from the germline V gene (reference sequence). V was pared by 3 bases and J by 9 bases, with 12 bases between. The CDR3 is 13 residues long. CDR3 sequence: CASSMISLSEQFF. The CDR3 DNA sequence: TGTGCCAGTAGTATGATATCTCTGAGTGAGCAGTTCTTC.

This chain joins TRBV4-3 and TRBJ1-1; TRBD1 agrees at 7 bases. The CDR3 covers 15 residues. The V segment lost 4 bases and the J segment 1 base; nucleotides outside the gene matches: 6. Looked up from germline, CDR1 is LGHNA and CDR2 is YSLEER. This CDR3 reads CASSLDRASNTEAFF. The CDR3 DNA reads TGCGCCAGCAGCCTCGACAGGGCCTCGAACACTGAAGCTTTCTTT.

This rearrangement joins TRBV19 to TRBJ1-2, with TRBD1 identical over 8 bases. V dropped 4 bases and J dropped 5; count of bases not matched to a gene: 9. The V gene's germline CDR1 is LNHDA and CDR2 SQIVND (reference sequence). The CDR3 extends over 15 amino acids. The CDR3 bases are TGTGCCAGTAGTAAACAGGGGGTACGTGTATATGGCTACACCTTC. This translates into CASSKQGVRVYGYTF.

The chain joins TRBV18 to TRBJ1-2, with D tentatively TRBD1 (5 bases). The CDR3 is 17 amino acids. Germline V gene sequence: CDR1 KGHSH, CDR2 LQKENI. V was cut by 5 bases and J by 4 bases, with 23 bases left in between. The CDR3 protein is CASSASPLQVDRYGYTF. The CDR3 DNA is TGTGCCAGCTCAGCCAGTCCCCTACAGGTCGACCGCTATGGCTACACCTTC.

This chain uses TRBV10-3 with TRBJ2-7, with D possibly TRBD1 on 6 matching bases. Germline V gives CDR1 ENHRY, CDR2 SYGVKD. V lost 9 bases to trimming and J lost 1 base, with 10 bases between them. This CDR3 region has 12 residues. In DNA, the CDR3 is TGTGCCATTGGGACACCATCCTACGAGCAGTACTTC. It translates to CAIGTPSYEQYF.